This entry lists 17 T cell receptor beta chains sequenced from one sample in a study of blood T cell repertoires in COVID-19. Profiling relied on immunoSEQ multiplex PCR, and the TCRdb table lists in-frame clones only, not all of them. Among 380,000 or so clones listed, around 90% were seen once. The sequencing input was PBMCs or T cells enriched from blood (not recorded which). Receptor source: a woman aged 40 to 50 with acute COVID-19.

With respect to this clone: At one boundary the junction diverges from the germline segment, which might be a read error. This chain connects TRBV7-2 to TRBJ2-7, with TRBD1 matching 8 bases. The CDR3 is 15 residues long. The germline gives CDR1 SGHTA, CDR2 FQGNSA. The CDR3 sequence: CASSQVKTGVYGQYF. The DNA for the CDR3 is TGTGCCAGCAGCCAAGTTAAGACAGGGGTCTACGGGCAGTACTTC.

The chain links TRBV15 to TRBJ1-6; TRBD1 is a possible D gene (6 bases). The CDR3 is 18 amino acids. The V gene lost 0 bases and the J gene lost 0 bases, with 12 bases spanning the gap. Germline CDR1 reads LNHNV; CDR2 reads YYDKDF (reference sequence). The CDR3 loop is CATSRDRQASSYNSPLHF. As DNA, the CDR3 is TGTGCCACCAGCAGAGATCGACAGGCCAGCTCCTATAATTCACCCCTCCACTTT.

The chain has TRBV9 and TRBJ2-5, with 8 bases that match TRBD2. CDR3 length equals 15 residues. CDR1 and CDR2 from the germline V gene are SGDLS and YYNGEE. V was pared by 4 bases and J by 1 base, with 6 bases of the junction left unmatched. The CDR3 bases are TGTGCCAGCAGCCGAGGAGCGGGGGCCCAAGAGACCCAGTACTTC. It yields the protein CASSRGAGAQETQYF. Complete variable domain (other parts from reference TRBV9 and TRBJ2-5): DSGVTQTPKHLITATGQRVTLRCSPRSGDLSVYWYQQSLDQGLQFLIQYYNGEERAKGNILERFSAQQFPDLHSELNLSSLELGDSALYFCASSRGAGAQETQYFGPGTRLLVL.

The CDR3 DNA reads TGTGCCAGCTGGGAGACAGGGTTTGGTGAAAAACTGTTTTTT. This gives the protein CASWETGFGEKLFF. The V and J genes are TRBV6-5 and TRBJ1-4; 7 bases are shared with TRBD1. The CDR3 has 14 amino acids. Germline V gene data show CDR1 as MNHEY and CDR2 as SVGAGI. V lost 8 bases, J lost 7 bases, and 10 bases stayed unmatched.

The chain links TRBV2 to TRBJ2-3; TRBD2 aligns across 10 bases. V was pared by 4 bases and J by 4 bases, with 14 bases of the junction left unmatched. Germline lookup yields CDR1 SNHLY and CDR2 FYNNEI. The CDR3 is 18 amino acids. The CDR3 here is CASSANELPSGGADTQYF. CDR3 nucleotide sequence: TGTGCCAGCAGTGCCAATGAACTCCCTAGCGGGGGTGCAGATACGCAGTATTTT.

V is TRBV30 and J is TRBJ2-5; D remains unclear. The CDR3 is 13 amino acids. Germline CDR1 GTSNPN, CDR2 SVGIG (reference sequence). V lost 0 bases and J 4 bases, leaving 9 bases between the germline ends. CDR3 in amino acids: CAWSVRSGETQYF. The CDR3 DNA reads TGTGCCTGGAGTGTACGGTCGGGAGAGACCCAGTACTTC. Based on the CDR3 plus reference TRBV30 and TRBJ2-5, the full variable domain is SQTIHQWPATLVQPVGSPLSLECTVEGTSNPNLYWYRQAAGRGLQLLFYSVGIGQISSEVPQNLSASRPQDRQFILSSKKLLLSDSGFYLCAWSVRSGETQYFGPGTRLLVL.

The chain employs TRBV5-1 and TRBJ2-3; 8 bases fit TRBD2. The trim removed 7 bases at V and 2 bases at J, leaving 6 bases unmatched. Germline CDR1 and CDR2: SGHRS and YFSETQ. There are 14 residues in the CDR3. Here the CDR3 DNA reads TGCGCCAGCTCTAGCGGGTCTTTCACAGATACGCAGTATTTT. Residues: CASSSGSFTDTQYF.

J is TRBJ1-2 and V is TRBV15; perhaps TRBD1 as D (6 bases). Trimming took off 1 base at V and 4 bases at J, with 7 bases between the two ends. Germline V CDR1 and CDR2: LNHNV, YYDKDF (reference sequence). This CDR3 is 13 amino acids long. CDR3 residues: CATSRGTAYGYTF. The CDR3 DNA reads as TGTGCCACCAGCAGAGGGACAGCCTATGGCTACACCTTC.

The chain has TRBV5-1 and TRBJ2-1, with 10 bases that match TRBD2. Germline lookup yields CDR1 SGHRS and CDR2 YFSETQ. CDR3 length: 17 amino acids. The V segment lost 0 bases and the J segment 6 bases; nucleotides outside the gene matches: 9. The CDR3 DNA reads TGCGCCAGCAGCTTGGGTATAGCGGGAGGCGTGTTCAATGAGCAGTTCTTC. Translation: CASSLGIAGGVFNEQFF.

The V gene is TRBV7-2, the J gene TRBJ2-1; tentative D call: TRBD2 (5 bases). Germline V CDR1 and CDR2: SGHTA, FQGNSA. The CDR3 is 18 residues long. V lost 5 bases, J lost 0 bases, and 20 bases lay in between. CDR3 protein: CASSPRLGTAVSYNEQFF. CDR3 nucleotides: TGTGCCAGCAGCCCTAGGCTGGGTACAGCGGTCTCCTACAATGAGCAGTTCTTC.

This clone was found once. DNA of the CDR3: TGTGCCAGCGGCCCAGGGGTTGGACAGCCCCAGCATTTT. Its translation is CASGPGVGQPQHF. The rearrangement uses TRBV2 and TRBJ1-5; the D gene is possibly TRBD1 (6 bases). The CDR3 covers 13 residues. V lost 8 bases and J lost 7, with 15 bases in between. Germline loops: CDR1 SNHLY, CDR2 FYNNEI. Complete variable domain (other parts from reference TRBV2 and TRBJ1-5): EPEVTQTPSHQVTQMGQEVILRCVPISNHLYFYWYRQILGQKVEFLVSFYNNEISEKSEIFDDQFSVERPDGSNFTLKIRSTKLEDSAMYFCASGPGVGQPQHFGDGTRLSIL.

V is TRBV15 and J is TRBJ1-2, with D tentatively TRBD1 (5 bases). V dropped 0 bases and J dropped 7 bases, with 15 bases sitting between them. The germline CDR1 and CDR2 sequences are LNHNV and YYDKDF (reference sequence). The CDR3 covers 15 residues. Written as DNA, the CDR3 is TGTGCCACCAGCAGAGATCTAGGCAGGGTGGGTGGCTACACCTTC. This gives the protein CATSRDLGRVGGYTF.

In its sample, this clone was seen once. The chain links TRBV18 to TRBJ2-7; 9 nucleotides match TRBD2. After removal of 6 bases from V and 4 bases from J, the junction contained 7 bases not matched to a gene. CDR1 and CDR2 (germline): KGHSH, LQKENI. This CDR3 spans 14 amino acids. The CDR3 DNA reads TGTGCCAGCTCGCGGGGGGGGAGTTCGTACGAGCAGTACTTC. Its protein product is CASSRGGSSYEQYF.

Notes on this clone: Other DNA sequences in the same sample also yield this CDR3. This chain connects TRBV5-5 to TRBJ1-2; D gene unclear. Trimming shortened V by 0 bases and J by 3 bases, and 6 bases separated the two germline ends. From germline, CDR1 is SGHKS and CDR2 YYEKEE (reference sequence). The CDR3 has 13 residues. The CDR3 bases are TGTGCCAGCAGCTTGGGCGGTGACTATGGCTACACCTTC. This sequence encodes CASSLGGDYGYTF.

The chain couples TRBV30 to TRBJ1-6, with no clear D. The V end lost 2 bases, the J end lost 6 bases, and 14 bases lay between the germline ends. CDR3 length equals 15 residues. Germline V gives CDR1 GTSNPN, CDR2 SVGIG (reference sequence). The CDR3 bases are TGTGCCTGGAGTAGGAAAGGCCCGGGTAATTCACCCCTCCACTTT. Translation gives CAWSRKGPGNSPLHF. Using reference TRBV30 and TRBJ1-6 for the parts outside the CDR3, the full variable domain is SQTIHQWPATLVQPVGSPLSLECTVEGTSNPNLYWYRQAAGRGLQLLFYSVGIGQISSEVPQNLSASRPQDRQFILSSKKLLLSDSGFYLCAWSRKGPGNSPLHFGNGTRLTVT.

This clone was detected once. This rearrangement joins TRBV7-9 to TRBJ2-5, with TRBD2 matching 15 bases. Unmatched junction bases numbered 2, after V lost 4 bases and J lost 2 bases. Germline V gives CDR1 SEHNR, CDR2 FQNEAQ (reference sequence). The CDR3 length is 16 residues. The CDR3 loop reads CASSSGLAGGQETQYF. CDR3 coding DNA: TGTGCCAGCAGCTCCGGACTAGCGGGGGGGCAAGAGACCCAGTACTTC.

The V call is TRBV4-1, the J call TRBJ1-5, with 7 bases lining up with TRBD1. Germline CDR1 is MGHRA and CDR2 is YSYEKL. The V segment lost 2 bases and the J segment 6 bases; nucleotides outside the gene matches: 13. The CDR3 has 17 amino acids. CDR3 in amino acids: CASSQLPTGIKGQPQHF. CDR3 DNA: TGCGCCAGCAGCCAACTCCCGACAGGGATCAAAGGTCAGCCCCAGCATTTT.